One T cell receptor (beta chain) is described in this entry. It has no known antigen specificity. The input lacks base qualities; no much larger clone sits a single base away. This specimen's treatment or condition label, interpreted: live attenuated yellow fever vaccine strain. A standard Ficoll-Paque protocol was used to isolate PBMCs from peripheral blood. Dynabeads CD4 and CD8 positive selection kits were used to isolate the CD4 and CD8 T-cell fractions. TriZol was used to extract RNA from bulk PBMCs, CD4 and CD8 fractions, and dextramer-positive and dextramer-negative fractions. The data stem from a study of T cells after yellow fever vaccination (dated by TCRdb to the late 2010s). About the investigation overall: The SMART-Seq v4 Ultra Low Input RNA kit was used to prepare libraries from fractions with low cell numbers. To track T-cell clones before and after primary and booster YFV17D yellow fever vaccination, bulk TCR alpha and beta repertoires were sequenced longitudinally. The cohort comprised two healthy male donors, one aged 18 to 29 and one aged 30 to 40 years. Blood was collected at multiple timepoints before and after primary and secondary immunization, and bulk PBMC replicates and cell subsets were isolated.

Synthesis of TCR cDNA relied on 5'RACE template switching, a step that introduced a universal primer site along with unique molecular identifiers. Priming of cDNA synthesis was performed from both the TCR alpha and TCR beta constant segments. Library amplification involved two PCR steps, and the second step added sample barcodes and sequencing adapters. Sequencing of libraries was done on Illumina HiSeq 2500 (2x100 bp) or NovaSeq (2x150 bp). In the authors' own workflow: MIGEC was used to demultiplex reads and collapse the reads into UMI consensus sequences, and MiXCR was used for V(D)J alignment. Vaccine-responding clonotypes were defined with edgeR using replicate PBMC samples, requiring FDR below 0.01 and a log2 fold change above 5 up to day 15. Each bulk clonotype was labeled CD4 or CD8 based on which sequenced repertoire, CD4 or CD8, contained the clonotype at higher abundance. TCRdb's own reprocessing of the public reads used fastp at Q25 and MiXCR and kept productive beta chains. Every entry covers one CDR3 protein and lists the most common genes and DNA from its rows. The V and J calls, along with clone size, are taken from TCRdb and not from the paper's own processing. The sample table lists around 140,000 distinct CDR3 sequences, under 8% of them with a count of one. The top ten clones comprise under 0.8% of the sample.

CDR1 and CDR2 are drawn from the germline V gene (reference sequence): MNHEY, SMNVEV. Ends trimmed: V by 8 bases, J by 3 bases; bases unmatched to a gene: 6. The CDR3 runs 13 amino acids, cysteine and phenylalanine included. The retained sequence is limited to the CDR3, 39 bases, with the frame set at the first base. The paper as a whole reports these results and caveats: A small share of clonotypes occurred in both CD4 and CD8 compartments, likely arising from convergent recombination. The secondary T-cell response was found to be weaker but faster than the primary response, with a peak reached on day 5 rather than on day 15. Computational filtering was needed because FACS-sorted repertoires could contain abundant contaminating clonotypes from the bulk population. Most clones expanded after primary vaccination (approximately 97% of CD4 and approximately 86% of CD8) were re-detected after the booster, suggesting that broad memory maintenance occurred. Because the study included only a couple of donors, the extent to which the findings can be generalized is limited.

This receptor was identified in a man aged 25 to 40 who received the YFV17D yellow fever vaccine. The sequenced sample was CD4+ T cells sorted from PBMCs, obtained 10 days after the yellow fever booster vaccination. The receptor chain draws on TRBV27 and TRBJ2-5; the junction holds 7 bases that match TRBD2. In nucleotides, the sequence is TGTGCCAGCTCAAGACTAGCTAAAGAGACCCAGTACTTC. The resulting protein is CASSRLAKETQYF.